The T cell receptor (beta chain) under discussion was sequenced for a study of molecular identifiers for immune sequencing clone quantification. About the study: Five aliquots were made in replicates from the RNA of approximately 22,000 or 94,000 naive CD8 cells, and four were sequenced. Study outcomes and limitations: Highly expanded clone sizes could end up underestimated if a barcode were shared by identical TCR molecules.

MiXCR was run by TCRdb on the PCR reads, yielding one entry per CDR3 protein. The table lists around 470,000 distinct CDR3 sequences, around 23% of them singletons. The length of the CDR3 is 18 residues. Germline CDR1 and CDR2: MNHNY and SVGAGI (reference sequence). With 4 bases removed from V and 0 bases from J, the gap between germline ends came to 19 bases. As regards this clonotype: The antigen remains undetermined. A single base separates this from a much larger clone, so it may be a read error.

RNA fractions of 10%, 30% or 50% and about 17,000 to 1,000,000 sorted cells were the source of naive CD8 libraries. The sample consisted of naive CD8+ T cells from blood, with Jurkat cell RNA spiked in. The subset is: FACS-sorted CD8+CD4-CCR7+CD45RA+ naive T cells. The receptor was isolated from a human donor in good health. Some libraries in this study had Jurkat cell RNA spiked in. The V call is TRBV6-6, the J call TRBJ1-5; D is unresolved. CDR3 protein: CASSFEGRAHYSNQPQHF. In DNA form, the CDR3 reads TGTGCCAGCAGTTTTGAAGGACGGGCCCATTATAGCAATCAGCCCCAGCATTTT.